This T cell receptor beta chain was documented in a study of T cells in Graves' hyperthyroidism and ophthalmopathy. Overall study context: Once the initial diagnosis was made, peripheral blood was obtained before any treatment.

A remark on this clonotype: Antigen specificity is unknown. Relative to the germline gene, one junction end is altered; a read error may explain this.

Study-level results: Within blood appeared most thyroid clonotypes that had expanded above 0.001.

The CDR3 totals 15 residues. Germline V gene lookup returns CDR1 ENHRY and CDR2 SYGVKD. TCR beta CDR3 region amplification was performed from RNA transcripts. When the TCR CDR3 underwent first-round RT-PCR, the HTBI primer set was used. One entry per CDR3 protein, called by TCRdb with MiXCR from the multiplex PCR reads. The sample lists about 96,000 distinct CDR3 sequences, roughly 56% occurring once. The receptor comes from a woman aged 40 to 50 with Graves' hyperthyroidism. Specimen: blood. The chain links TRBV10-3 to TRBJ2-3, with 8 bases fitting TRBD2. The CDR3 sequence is CAFSEKRESTDTQYF. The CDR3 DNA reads TGTGCCTTCAGTGAAAAGCGGGAGAGCACAGATACGCAGTATTTT.